This is a list of T cell receptor beta chains from one sample in a study of blood T cell repertoires in COVID-19. Sequencing used immunoSEQ multiplex PCR; TCRdb keeps in-frame clones, though not all of them. The table includes 200,000 to 250,000 clones, less than 90% detected once. The sample consisted of peripheral blood. These receptor sequences come from a woman aged 50 to 65 with acute or convalescent COVID-19. Both conserved end residues are part of each CDR3.

TRBV7-8,15,CASSTTGGRNYGYTF
TRBV2,12,CASGQPNQPQHF
TRBV7-9,14,CASSPPTFPSGYTF
TRBV30,15,CAWSGGTGRKETQYF
TRBV19,16,CASRDLGVSLNEKLFF
TRBV9,16,CASSVGSTGTNEKLFF
TRBV3-1/TRBV3-2,12,CASSRLTGELFF
TRBV6-4,14,CASSELAGADTQYF
TRBV6-5,13,CASRRTGNNEQFF
TRBV4-1,15,CASSQPGSGTTGQYF
TRBV7-8,16,CASSISDRGSNQPQHF
TRBV5-5,18,CASSLVPLSGGINNEQFF
TRBV30,12,CAWSVSIETQYF
TRBV5-6,16,CASSLYRGGKADTQYF
TRBV11-3,10,CIVGHYGYTF
TRBV2,14,CASIRTTVWTEAFF
TRBV4-3,14,CASSQDLVPGELFF
TRBV7-9,18,CASSSRRGQALNTGELFF
TRBV19,12,CASSLLGNTIYF
TRBV7-2,15,CASSLGVGTAYGYTF
TRBV10-3,16,CAIRGGDSLGGYGYTF
TRBV4-3,15,CASSQGTSGTGELFF
TRBV2,17,CASSEAGGWEANEKLFF
TRBV3-1/TRBV3-2,18,CASSQSSFQGGSGNTIYF